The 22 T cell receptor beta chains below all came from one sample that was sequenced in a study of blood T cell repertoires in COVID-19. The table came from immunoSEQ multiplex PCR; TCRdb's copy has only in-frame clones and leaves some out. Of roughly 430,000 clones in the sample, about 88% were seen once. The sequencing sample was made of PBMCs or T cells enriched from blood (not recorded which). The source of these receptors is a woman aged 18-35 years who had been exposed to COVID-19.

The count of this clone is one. CDR3 DNA: TGTGCCAGTAGTACCGCCCAGGGGGCCACCGGGGAGCTGTTTTTT. Amino acids: CASSTAQGATGELFF. The J gene is TRBJ2-2, the V gene TRBV19; 8 bases align to TRBD1. Germline CDR1 reads LNHDA; CDR2 reads SQIVND (reference sequence). The CDR3 is made up of 15 amino acids. The trim removed 4 bases at V and 4 bases at J, leaving 5 bases unmatched. The complete variable domain, with remaining parts taken from reference TRBV19 and TRBJ2-2, reads DGGITQSPKYLFRKEGQNVTLSCEQNLNHDAMYWYRQDPGQGLRLIYYSQIVNDFQKGDIAEGYSVSREKKESFPLTVTSAQKNPTAFYLCASSTAQGATGELFFGEGSRLTVL.

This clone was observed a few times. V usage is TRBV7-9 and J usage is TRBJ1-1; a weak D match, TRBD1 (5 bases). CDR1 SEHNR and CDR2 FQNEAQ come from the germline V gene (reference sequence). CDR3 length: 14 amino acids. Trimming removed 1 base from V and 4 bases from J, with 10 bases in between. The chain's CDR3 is CASSLVGGATEAFF. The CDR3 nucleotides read TGTGCCAGCAGCTTAGTCGGAGGGGCCACTGAAGCTTTCTTT. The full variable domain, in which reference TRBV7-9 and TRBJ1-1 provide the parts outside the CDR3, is DTGVSQNPRHKITKRGQNVTFRCDPISEHNRLYWYRQTLGQGPEFLTYFQNEAQLEKSRLLSDRFSAERPKGSFSTLEIQRTEQGDSAMYLCASSLVGGATEAFFGQGTRLTVV.

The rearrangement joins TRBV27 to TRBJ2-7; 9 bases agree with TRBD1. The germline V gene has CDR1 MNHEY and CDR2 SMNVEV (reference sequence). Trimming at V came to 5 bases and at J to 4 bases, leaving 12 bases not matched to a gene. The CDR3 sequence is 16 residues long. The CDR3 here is CASSPKPPGQGYEQYF. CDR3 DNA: TGTGCCAGCAGTCCAAAACCCCCGGGACAGGGTTACGAGCAGTACTTC.

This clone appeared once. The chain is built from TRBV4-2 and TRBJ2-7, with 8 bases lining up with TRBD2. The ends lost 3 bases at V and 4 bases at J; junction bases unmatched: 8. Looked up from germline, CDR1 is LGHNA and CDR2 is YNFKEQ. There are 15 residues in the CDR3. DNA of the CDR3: TGTGCCAGCAGCCACCGGGGGGGGATTAATTACGAGCAGTACTTC. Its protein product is CASSHRGGINYEQYF.

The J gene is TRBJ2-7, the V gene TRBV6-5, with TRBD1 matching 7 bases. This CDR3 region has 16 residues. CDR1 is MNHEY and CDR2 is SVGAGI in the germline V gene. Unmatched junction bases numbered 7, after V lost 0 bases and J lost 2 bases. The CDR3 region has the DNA TGTGCCAGCAGTTACTCCCTCCCCGACAGGGCCTACGAGCAGTACTTC. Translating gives CASSYSLPDRAYEQYF.

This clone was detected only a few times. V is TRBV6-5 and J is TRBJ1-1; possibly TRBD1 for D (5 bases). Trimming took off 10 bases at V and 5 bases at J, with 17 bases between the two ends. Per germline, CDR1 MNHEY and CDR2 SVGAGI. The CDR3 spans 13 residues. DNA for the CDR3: TGTGCCACCAGGGCGGGGGTTCGGACTGAAGCTTTCTTT. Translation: CATRAGVRTEAFF.

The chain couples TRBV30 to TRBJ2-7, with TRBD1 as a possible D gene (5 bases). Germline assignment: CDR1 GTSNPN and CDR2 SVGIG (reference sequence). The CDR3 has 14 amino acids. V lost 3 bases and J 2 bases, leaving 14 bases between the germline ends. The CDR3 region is CAWSGQGGTYEQYF. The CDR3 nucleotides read TGTGCCTGGAGCGGCCAGGGCGGTACCTACGAGCAGTACTTC.

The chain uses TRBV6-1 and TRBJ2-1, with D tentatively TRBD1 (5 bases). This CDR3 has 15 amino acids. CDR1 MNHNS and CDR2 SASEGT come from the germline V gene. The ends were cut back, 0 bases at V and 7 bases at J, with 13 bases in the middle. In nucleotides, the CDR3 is TGTGCCAGCAGTGAAGCTGGGCTTACAGGTAATGAGCAGTTCTTC. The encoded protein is CASSEAGLTGNEQFF.

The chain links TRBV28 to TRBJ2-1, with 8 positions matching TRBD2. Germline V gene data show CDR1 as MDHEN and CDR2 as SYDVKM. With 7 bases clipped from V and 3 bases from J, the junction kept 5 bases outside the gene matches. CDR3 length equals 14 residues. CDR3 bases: TGTGCCAGCACCTCCGGGACTAGCTACAATGAGCAGTTCTTC. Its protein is CASTSGTSYNEQFF.

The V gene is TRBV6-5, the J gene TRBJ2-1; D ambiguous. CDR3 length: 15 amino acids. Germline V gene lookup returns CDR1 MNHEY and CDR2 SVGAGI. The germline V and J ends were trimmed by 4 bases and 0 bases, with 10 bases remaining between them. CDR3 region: CASSFTTGSYNEQFF. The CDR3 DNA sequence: TGTGCCAGCAGTTTCACGACTGGCTCCTACAATGAGCAGTTCTTC.

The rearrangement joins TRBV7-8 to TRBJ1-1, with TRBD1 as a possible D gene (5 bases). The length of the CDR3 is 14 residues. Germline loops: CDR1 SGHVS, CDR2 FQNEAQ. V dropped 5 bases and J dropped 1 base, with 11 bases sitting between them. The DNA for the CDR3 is TGTGCCAGCAGCCCCACCCAGGGGAACACTGAAGCTTTCTTT. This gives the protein CASSPTQGNTEAFF.

CDR3 DNA: TGTGCCAGCAGCTTCTCTCAGGGGCCCTACGAGCAGTACTTC. Translated, it gives CASSFSQGPYEQYF. The rearrangement links TRBV27 to TRBJ2-7, with a tentative D call TRBD1 (6 bases). The CDR3 spans 14 residues. Germline V CDR1 and CDR2: MNHEY, SMNVEV (reference sequence). The V and J ends lost 6 bases and 2 bases respectively, with 14 bases between them.

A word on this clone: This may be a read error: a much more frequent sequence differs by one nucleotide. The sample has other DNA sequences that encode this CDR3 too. The CDR3 loop reads CASSESSYEQYF. In nucleotides, the CDR3 is TGTGCCAGCAGTGAGAGCTCCTACGAGCAGTACTTC. The rearrangement links TRBV25-1 to TRBJ2-7, with D hard to call. Trimming shortened V by 3 bases and J by 0 bases, and 3 bases separated the two germline ends. The CDR3 totals 12 residues. Germline assignment: CDR1 MGHDK and CDR2 SYGVNS.

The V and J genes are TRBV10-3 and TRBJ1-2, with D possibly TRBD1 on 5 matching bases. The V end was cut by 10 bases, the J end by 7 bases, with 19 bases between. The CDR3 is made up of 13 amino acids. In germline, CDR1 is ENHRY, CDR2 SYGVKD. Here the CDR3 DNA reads TGTGCCACTTGTCAGGGCGCTCGTAGTGGCTACACCTTC. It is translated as CATCQGARSGYTF.

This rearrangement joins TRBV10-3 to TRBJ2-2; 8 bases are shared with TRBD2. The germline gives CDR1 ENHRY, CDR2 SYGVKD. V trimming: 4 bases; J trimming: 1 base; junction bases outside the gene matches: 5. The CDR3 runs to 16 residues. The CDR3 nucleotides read TGTGCCATCAGTGGGATAGCGGGATTGAACACCGGGGAGCTGTTTTTT. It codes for CAISGIAGLNTGELFF.

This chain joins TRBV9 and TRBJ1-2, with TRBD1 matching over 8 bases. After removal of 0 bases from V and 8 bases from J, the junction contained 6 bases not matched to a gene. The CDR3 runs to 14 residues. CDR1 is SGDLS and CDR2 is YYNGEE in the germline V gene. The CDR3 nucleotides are TGTGCCAGCAGCGTAGACCCACAGGGGGAGGGCTACACCTTC. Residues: CASSVDPQGEGYTF.

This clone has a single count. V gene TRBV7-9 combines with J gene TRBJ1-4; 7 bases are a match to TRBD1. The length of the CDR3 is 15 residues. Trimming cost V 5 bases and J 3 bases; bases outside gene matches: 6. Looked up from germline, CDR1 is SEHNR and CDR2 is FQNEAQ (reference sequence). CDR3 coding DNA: TGTGCCAGCAGCCCCGGGACAGCCTCTAATGAAAAACTGTTTTTT. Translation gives CASSPGTASNEKLFF. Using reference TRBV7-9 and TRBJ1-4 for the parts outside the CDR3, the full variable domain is DTGVSQNPRHKITKRGQNVTFRCDPISEHNRLYWYRQTLGQGPEFLTYFQNEAQLEKSRLLSDRFSAERPKGSFSTLEIQRTEQGDSAMYLCASSPGTASNEKLFFGSGTQLSVL.

This CDR3 is CASSRDKTALSTQYF. DNA for the CDR3: TGTGCCAGCAGCCGGGACAAAACGGCATTGAGTACGCAGTATTTT. The chain has TRBV7-2 and TRBJ2-3, with TRBD1 as a possible D gene (6 bases). CDR1 is SGHTA, CDR2 FQGNSA, per germline. This CDR3 is 15 amino acids long. The V end lost 5 bases, the J end lost 8 bases, and 20 bases lay between the germline ends.

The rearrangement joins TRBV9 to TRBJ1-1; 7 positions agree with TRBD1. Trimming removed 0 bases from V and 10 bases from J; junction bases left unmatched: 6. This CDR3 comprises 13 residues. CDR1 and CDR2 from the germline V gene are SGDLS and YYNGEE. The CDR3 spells CASSVGDSSSAFF. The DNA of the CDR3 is TGTGCCAGCAGCGTAGGGGACAGCAGCTCAGCTTTCTTT.

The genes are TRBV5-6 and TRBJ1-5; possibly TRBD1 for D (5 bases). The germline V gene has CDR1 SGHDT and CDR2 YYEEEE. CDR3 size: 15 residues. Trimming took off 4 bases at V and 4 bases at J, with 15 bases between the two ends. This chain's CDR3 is CASSNLRQFNQPQHF. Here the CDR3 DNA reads TGTGCCAGCAGCAATCTAAGACAGTTTAATCAGCCCCAGCATTTT.

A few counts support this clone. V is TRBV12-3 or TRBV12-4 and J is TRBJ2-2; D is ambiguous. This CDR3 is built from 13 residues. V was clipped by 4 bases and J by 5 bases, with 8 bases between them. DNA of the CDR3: TGTGCCAGCAGTTCTACTCCTACCGGGGAGCTGTTTTTT. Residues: CASSSTPTGELFF.

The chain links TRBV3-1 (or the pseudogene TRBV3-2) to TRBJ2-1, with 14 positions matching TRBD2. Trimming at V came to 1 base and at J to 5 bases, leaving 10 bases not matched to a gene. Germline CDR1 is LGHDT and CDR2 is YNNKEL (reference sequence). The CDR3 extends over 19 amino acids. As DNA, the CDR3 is TGTGCCAGCAGCCAAGTGGGAGGGACTAGCGGGAGTTTGCACAATGAGCAGTTCTTC. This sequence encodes CASSQVGGTSGSLHNEQFF.